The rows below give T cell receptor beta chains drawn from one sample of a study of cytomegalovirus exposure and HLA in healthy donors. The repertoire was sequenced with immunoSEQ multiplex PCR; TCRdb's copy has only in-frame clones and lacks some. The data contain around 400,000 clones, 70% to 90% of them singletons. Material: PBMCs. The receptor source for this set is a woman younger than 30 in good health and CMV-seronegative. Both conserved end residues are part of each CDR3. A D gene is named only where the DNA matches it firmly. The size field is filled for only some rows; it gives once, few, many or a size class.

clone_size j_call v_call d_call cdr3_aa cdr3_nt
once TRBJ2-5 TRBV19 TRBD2 CASSSRGVGETQYF TGTGCCAGTAGTTCCCGGGGGGTTGGGGAGACCCAGTACTTC
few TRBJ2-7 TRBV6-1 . CASSDRQASSYEQYF TGTGCCAGCAGTGACCGACAGGCCAGCTCCTACGAGCAGTACTTC
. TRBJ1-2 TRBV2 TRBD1 CASSERGLSGYTF TGTGCCAGCAGTGAAAGGGGGCTTTCTGGCTACACCTTC
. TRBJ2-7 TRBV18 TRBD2 CASSPSIAGVEQYF TGTGCCAGCTCACCCAGTATAGCGGGAGTGGAGCAGTACTTC
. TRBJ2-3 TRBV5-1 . CASKKTGSFADTQYF TGCGCCAGCAAAAAGACCGGGAGTTTCGCAGATACGCAGTATTTT
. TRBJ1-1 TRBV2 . CASSAGEAFF TGTGCCAGCAGTGCGGGTGAAGCTTTCTTT
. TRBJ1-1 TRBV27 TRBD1 CASALQGATEAFF TGTGCCAGCGCCCTTCAGGGGGCCACTGAAGCTTTCTTT
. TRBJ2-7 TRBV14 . CASSQDLPGKSYEQYF TGTGCCAGCAGCCAAGATCTCCCCGGGAAAAGCTACGAGCAGTACTTC
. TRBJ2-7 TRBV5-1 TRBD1 CASSLTGVAYEQYF TGCGCCAGCAGCTTGACAGGGGTGGCCTACGAGCAGTACTTC
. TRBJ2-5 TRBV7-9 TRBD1 CASSTFESGQTQETQYF TGTGCCAGCAGCACCTTTGAATCGGGACAGACACAAGAGACCCAGTACTTC
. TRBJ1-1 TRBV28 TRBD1 CASSRQGVADTEAFF TGTGCCAGCAGCAGACAGGGGGTGGCGGACACTGAAGCTTTCTTT
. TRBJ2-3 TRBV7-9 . CASSFLTSTDTQYF TGTGCCAGCAGCTTTCTCACTAGCACAGATACGCAGTATTTT
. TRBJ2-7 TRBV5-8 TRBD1 CASSPDRITYEQYF TGTGCCAGCAGCCCGGACAGGATAACCTACGAGCAGTACTTC
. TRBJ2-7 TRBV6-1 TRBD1 CASSDFTRFSGTGVYEQYF TGTGCCAGCAGTGACTTCACCCGGTTTTCCGGGACAGGGGTTTACGAGCAGTACTTC
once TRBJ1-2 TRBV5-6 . CASSSRGARMRGYTF TGTGCCAGCAGCTCCCGGGGGGCACGGATGCGCGGCTACACCTTC